This T cell receptor (beta chain) was obtained from a study of T cells after yellow fever vaccination. In the study overall: Fractions of low cell number were prepared using SMART-Seq v4 Ultra Low Input. Study-level points and caveats: Booster sampling recovered most clones from primary vaccination (roughly 96% CD4, around 88% CD8).

Making TCR cDNA involved 5'RACE template switching, which added UMIs and a universal primer site. TCRdb recomputed calls from the 5' RACE reads with MiXCR, one row per CDR3 protein. The sample has 350,000 to 450,000 distinct CDR3 sequences, roughly 6.1% seen once. The length of the CDR3 is 13 residues. Germline CDR1 SGHTA, CDR2 FQGNSA. Worth noting for this clonotype: The antigen remains unidentified. Its ends do not fully match the called genes, so a read error is possible.

This chain uses TRBV7-2 with TRBJ2-1, with TRBD1 as a possible D gene (6 bases). The starting material was PBMCs, obtained 5 days after the yellow fever booster vaccination. This receptor was taken from a young man who received the YFV17D yellow fever vaccine. The CDR3 bases are TGTGCCAGCAGCTTCAGCAGGGGTCATGAGCAGCTCTTC. Its protein product is CASSFSRGHEQLF.